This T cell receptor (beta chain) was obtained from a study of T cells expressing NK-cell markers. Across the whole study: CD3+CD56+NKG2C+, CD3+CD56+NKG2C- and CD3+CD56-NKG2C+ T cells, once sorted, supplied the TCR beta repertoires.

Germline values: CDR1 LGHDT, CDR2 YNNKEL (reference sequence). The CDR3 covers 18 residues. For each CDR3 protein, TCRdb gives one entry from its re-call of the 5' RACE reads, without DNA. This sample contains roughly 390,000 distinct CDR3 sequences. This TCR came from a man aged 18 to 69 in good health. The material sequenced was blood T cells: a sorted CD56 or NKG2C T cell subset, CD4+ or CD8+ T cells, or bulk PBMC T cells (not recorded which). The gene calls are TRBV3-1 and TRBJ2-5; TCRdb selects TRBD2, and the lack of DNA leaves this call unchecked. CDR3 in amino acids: CASSLAYSGLAALETQYF.